This is a list of T cell receptor beta chains from one sample in a study of CD8+CD57+ T cells in acquired aplastic anemia. TCRdb called the reads again in MiXCR, with one record for every CDR3 protein. This table has 200,000 to 250,000 distinct CDR3 sequences, over 60% appearing once. Sequences were obtained from sorted CD4+, CD8+, or CD8+CD57+ T cells (not recorded which) from PBMCs. These receptors originate from a human donor in good health. CDR3s include the opening cysteine and the closing phenylalanine or tryptophan. The order of the fields is clone size, J gene, V gene, D gene, CDR3 length, CDR3 DNA, CDR3 protein. A D gene is named only where the DNA matches it firmly. Expanded clones are given a class, and other clones once, few, many or no size at all.

once TRBJ1-1 TRBV7-2 TRBD1 13 TGTGCCAGCAGCCCATCGACAGGGCCTGAAGCTTTCTTT CASSPSTGPEAFF
medium-sized TRBJ2-5 TRBV10-1 NA 10 TGCGCCAGCAGTGGAAAGACCCAGTACTTC CASSGKTQYF
NA TRBJ2-2 TRBV6-2/TRBV6-3 NA 16 TGTGCCAGCAGTTACAGCGATTTAGACAAGACCGGGGAGCTGTTTTTT CASSYSDLDKTGELFF
NA TRBJ2-2 TRBV15 TRBD1 18 TGTGCCACCAGCTCCCGGGACAGAACACCTGCGAACACCGGGGAGCTGTTTTTT CATSSRDRTPANTGELFF
NA TRBJ2-1 TRBV9 NA 14 TGTGCCAGCAGCGTAGTTGGGGGGGGGCATGAGCAGTTCTTC CASSVVGGGHEQFF
many TRBJ2-7 TRBV27 TRBD1 14 TGTGCCACCGCGGCCGGGACAGGGGAATACGAGCAGTACTTC CATAAGTGEYEQYF
few TRBJ2-5 TRBV7-6 NA 15 TGTGCCAGCAGCACGGGACAAGGGTACGGAGAGACCCAGTACTTC CASSTGQGYGETQYF
NA TRBJ2-2 TRBV9 NA 14 TGTGCCAGCAGCGTGACATGGGGCACCGGGGAGCTGTTTTTT CASSVTWGTGELFF
NA TRBJ2-5 TRBV15 NA 13 TGTGCCACCAGCAGAGATTCGGAAGAGACCCAGTACTTC CATSRDSEETQYF
NA TRBJ2-5 TRBV10-3 NA 16 TGTGCCATCAGTGAACCCGCGGGACAAACGGGGGAGACCCAGTACTTC CAISEPAGQTGETQYF
NA TRBJ2-7 TRBV7-9 TRBD1 14 TGTGCCAGCAGCTTCGCTACAGGGGGATACGAGCAGTACTTC CASSFATGGYEQYF